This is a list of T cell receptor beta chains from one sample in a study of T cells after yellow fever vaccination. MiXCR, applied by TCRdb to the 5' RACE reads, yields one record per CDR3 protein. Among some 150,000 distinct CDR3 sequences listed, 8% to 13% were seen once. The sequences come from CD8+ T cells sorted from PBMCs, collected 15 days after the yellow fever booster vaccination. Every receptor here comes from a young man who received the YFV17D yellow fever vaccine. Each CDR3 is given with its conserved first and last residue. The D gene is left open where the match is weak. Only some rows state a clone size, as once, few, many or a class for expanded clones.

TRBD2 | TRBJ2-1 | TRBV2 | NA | CASRRLAGGNNEQFF | TGTGCCAGCCGACGACTAGCGGGGGGCAACAATGAGCAGTTCTTC
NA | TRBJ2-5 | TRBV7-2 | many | CASSRVAGGAETQYF | TGTGCCAGCAGCCGGGTGGCGGGCGGCGCAGAGACCCAGTACTTC
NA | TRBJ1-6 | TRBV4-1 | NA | CASSQSAGSYNSPLHF | TGCGCCAGCAGCCAAAGCGCAGGGAGTTATAATTCACCCCTCCACTTT
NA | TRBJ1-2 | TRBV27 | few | CASSLSGGLGYGYTF | TGTGCCAGCAGTTTATCCGGGGGGCTCGGCTATGGCTACACCTTC
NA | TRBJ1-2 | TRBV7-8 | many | CASSLDTVYGYTF | TGTGCCAGCAGCTTAGACACGGTCTACGGCTACACCTTC
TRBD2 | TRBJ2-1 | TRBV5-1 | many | CASSSAGGTYNEQFF | TGCGCCAGCAGCTCGGCGGGGGGGACTTACAATGAGCAGTTCTTC
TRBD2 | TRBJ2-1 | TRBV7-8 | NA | CASSRLAGSSYNEQFF | TGTGCCAGCAGCCGACTAGCGGGGAGCTCCTACAATGAGCAGTTCTTC
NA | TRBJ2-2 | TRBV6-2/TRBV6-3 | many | CASSLENANTGELFF | TGTGCCAGCAGTTTAGAGAACGCGAACACCGGGGAGCTGTTTTTT
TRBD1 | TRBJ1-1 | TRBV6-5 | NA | CASSQGTGDTEAFF | TGTGCCAGCAGTCAGGGGACAGGAGACACTGAAGCTTTCTTT
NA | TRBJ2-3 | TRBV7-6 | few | CASSIGVGLGDTQYF | TGTGCCAGCAGTATAGGGGTCGGGCTGGGAGATACGCAGTATTTT
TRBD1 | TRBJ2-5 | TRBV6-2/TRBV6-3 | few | CASSPPGQWETQYF | TGTGCCAGCAGTCCTCCGGGACAGTGGGAGACCCAGTACTTC
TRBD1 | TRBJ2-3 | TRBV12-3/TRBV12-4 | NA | CASSLRGRADTQYF | TGTGCCAGCAGTCTCAGGGGGCGTGCAGATACGCAGTATTTT
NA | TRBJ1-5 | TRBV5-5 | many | CASSLGRGYQPQHF | TGTGCCAGCAGCTTGGGGCGGGGATATCAGCCCCAGCATTTT
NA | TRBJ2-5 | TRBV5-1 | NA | CASSLGHRSRETQYF | TGCGCCAGCAGCTTGGGGCACAGATCCAGAGAGACCCAGTACTTC
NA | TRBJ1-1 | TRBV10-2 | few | CASNPGYEAFF | TGCGCCAGCAATCCGGGTTATGAAGCTTTCTTT
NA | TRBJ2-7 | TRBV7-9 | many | CASSLMRTKPSYEQYF | TGTGCCAGCAGCTTAATGCGGACCAAGCCATCCTACGAGCAGTACTTC
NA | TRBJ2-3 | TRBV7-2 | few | CASSSISPDTQYF | TGTGCCAGCAGCTCGATATCCCCAGATACGCAGTATTTT
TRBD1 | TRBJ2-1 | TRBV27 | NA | CASSLIEGANEQFF | TGTGCCAGCAGTTTAATTGAGGGGGCGAATGAGCAGTTCTTC
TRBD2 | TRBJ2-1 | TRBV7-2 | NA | CASSLVGLWTSRLNEQFF | TGTGCCAGCAGCTTAGTTGGGCTGTGGACTAGCCGTCTTAATGAGCAGTTCTTC
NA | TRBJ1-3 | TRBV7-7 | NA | CASGGGNTIYF | TGTGCTAGCGGTGGAGGAAACACCATATATTTT
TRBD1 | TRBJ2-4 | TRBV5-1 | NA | CASSLTGTENIQYF | TGCGCCAGCAGCCTGACCGGGACAGAAAACATTCAGTACTTC
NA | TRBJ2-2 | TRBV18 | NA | CASSPGTPPTGELFF | TGTGCCAGCTCCCCCGGGACACCTCCTACCGGGGAGCTGTTTTTT
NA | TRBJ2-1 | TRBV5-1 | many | CASSFHHLDNEQFF | TGCGCCAGCAGCTTTCACCACCTGGACAATGAGCAGTTCTTC
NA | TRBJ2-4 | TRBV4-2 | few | CASSQDDTKNIQYF | TGTGCCAGCAGCCAAGACGATACTAAAAACATTCAGTACTTC
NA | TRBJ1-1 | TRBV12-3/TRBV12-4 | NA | CASSSGLKAFF | TGTGCCAGCAGCTCGGGGCTGAAAGCTTTCTTT
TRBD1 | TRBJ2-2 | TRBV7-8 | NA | CASSSPGQGVFVLFF | TGTGCCAGCAGCTCCCCGGGACAGGGGGTTTTTGTGCTGTTTTTT
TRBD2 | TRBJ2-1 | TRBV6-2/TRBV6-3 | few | CASSIDGGAGNEQFF | TGTGCCAGCAGTATCGACGGGGGGGCCGGAAATGAGCAGTTCTTC
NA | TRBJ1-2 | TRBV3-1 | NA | CASSQTTTERNYGYTF | TGTGCCAGCAGCCAAACCACGACGGAAAGGAACTATGGCTACACCTTC
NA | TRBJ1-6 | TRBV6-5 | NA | CASSYTLRGPTPLHF | TGTGCCAGCAGTTATACCCTCCGGGGTCCCACACCCCTCCACTTT
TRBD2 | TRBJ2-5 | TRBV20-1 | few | CSARGQRGATQETQYF | TGCAGTGCTAGAGGCCAGCGGGGGGCCACCCAAGAGACCCAGTACTTC
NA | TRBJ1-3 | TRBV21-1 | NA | CASSNSRGENTIYF | TGTGCCAGCAGCAATTCCAGGGGGGAAAACACCATATATTTT
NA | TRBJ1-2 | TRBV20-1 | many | CSASGQGYGYTF | TGCAGTGCCTCCGGCCAGGGGTATGGCTACACCTTC
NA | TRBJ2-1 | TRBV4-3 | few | CASSRGLPSNEQFF | TGCGCCAGCAGCCGCGGACTGCCCTCCAATGAGCAGTTCTTC
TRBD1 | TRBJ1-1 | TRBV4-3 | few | CASSQEDRRNTEAFF | TGCGCCAGCAGCCAGGAGGACAGGAGGAACACTGAAGCTTTCTTT
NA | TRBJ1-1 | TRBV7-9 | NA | CASSLVQDAEAFF | TGTGCCAGCAGCTTAGTTCAGGACGCTGAAGCTTTCTTT
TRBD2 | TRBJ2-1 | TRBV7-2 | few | CASSLVTGGAQGEQFF | TGTGCCAGCAGCTTAGTAACGGGGGGGGCCCAGGGTGAGCAGTTCTTC
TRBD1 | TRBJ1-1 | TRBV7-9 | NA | CASSSNRGLNTEAFF | TGTGCCAGCAGCTCCAACAGGGGCCTGAACACTGAAGCTTTCTTT
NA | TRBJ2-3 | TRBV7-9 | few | CASSTPTRYTQYF | TGTGCCAGCAGCACCCCGACTCGCTATACGCAGTATTTT
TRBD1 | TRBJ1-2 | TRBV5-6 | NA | CASSLGQGLPYGYTF | TGTGCCAGCAGCTTGGGACAGGGGCTTCCCTATGGCTACACCTTC
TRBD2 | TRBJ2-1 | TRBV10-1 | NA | CASSTSGAWGRNEQFF | TGCGCCAGTTCGACTAGCGGGGCGTGGGGTCGGAATGAGCAGTTCTTC
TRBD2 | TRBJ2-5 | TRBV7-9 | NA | CASSLIHLRGGQETQYF | TGTGCCAGCAGCTTAATCCATCTACGGGGGGGCCAGGAGACCCAGTACTTC
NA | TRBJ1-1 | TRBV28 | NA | CASSPHMNTEAFF | TGTGCCAGCAGTCCACACATGAACACTGAAGCTTTCTTT
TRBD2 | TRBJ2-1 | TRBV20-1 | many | CSTNLADYNEQFF | TGCAGTACTAACCTAGCGGATTACAATGAGCAGTTCTTC
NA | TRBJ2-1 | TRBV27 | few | CASGNRRSSYNEQFF | TGTGCCAGCGGAAATCGGCGGAGCTCCTACAATGAGCAGTTCTTC
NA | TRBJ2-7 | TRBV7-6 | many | CASSETLGNVYEQYF | TGTGCCAGCAGCGAGACGCTAGGGAACGTCTACGAGCAGTACTTC